This T cell receptor beta chain was captured in a study of early T cells in non-severe SARS-CoV-2 infection. Study observations and caveats: VDJdb matching, biased toward anti-spike CD8 responses, missed private and CD4 specificities.

Individual cDNA molecules were tagged with unique molecular identifiers. Each CDR3 protein is one row after TCRdb ran MiXCR on the 5' RACE reads. The data show approximately 26,000 distinct CDR3 sequences, 4.4% seen once. The CDR3 runs 14 residues. Germline CDR1 DFQATT, CDR2 SNEGSKA (reference sequence). Trimming cost V 3 bases and J 0 bases, with 9 bases left between them. This clonotype was seen repeatedly, ten times or more. The antigen is not known. The sequence derives from an adult who was a healthcare worker with PCR-confirmed SARS-CoV-2 infection or an uninfected control (not recorded which). The sequenced sample was whole blood. This sequence joins TRBV20-1 and TRBJ2-1, with a weak D call TRBD2 (6 bases). The CDR3 DNA follows: TGCAGTGCTAGTGGCGGGAACTCCTACAATGAGCAGTTCTTC. Residues: CSASGGNSYNEQFF.